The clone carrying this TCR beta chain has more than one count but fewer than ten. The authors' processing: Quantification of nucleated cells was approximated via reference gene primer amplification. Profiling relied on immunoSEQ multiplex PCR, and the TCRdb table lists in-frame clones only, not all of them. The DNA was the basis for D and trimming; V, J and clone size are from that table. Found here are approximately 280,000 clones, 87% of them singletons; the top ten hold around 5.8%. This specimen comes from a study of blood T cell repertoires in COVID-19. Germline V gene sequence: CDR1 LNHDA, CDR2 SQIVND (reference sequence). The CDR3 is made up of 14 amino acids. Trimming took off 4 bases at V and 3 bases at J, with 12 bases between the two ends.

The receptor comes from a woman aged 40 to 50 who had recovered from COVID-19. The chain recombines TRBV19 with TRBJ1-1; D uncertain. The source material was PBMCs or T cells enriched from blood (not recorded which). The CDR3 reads CASSNPTEYTEAFF. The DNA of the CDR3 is TGTGCCAGTAGTAACCCCACTGAGTACACTGAAGCTTTCTTT. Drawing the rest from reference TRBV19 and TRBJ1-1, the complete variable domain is DGGITQSPKYLFRKEGQNVTLSCEQNLNHDAMYWYRQDPGQGLRLIYYSQIVNDFQKGDIAEGYSVSREKKESFPLTVTSAQKNPTAFYLCASSNPTEYTEAFFGQGTRLTVV.